This T cell receptor beta chain was recorded in a study of cytomegalovirus exposure and HLA in healthy donors. Overall study: Among over 300 genotyped donors, 65% to 90% fell in the Caucasian-associated ancestry cluster.

Comment on this clone: Its antigen is unidentified.

The study's findings and limits: A later analysis showed HLA-associated TCR beta chains outstripping equally common others in clonal expansion. It was likely that a cluster of highly shared sequence variants was a sequencing artifact.

The PCR ran on 60 Vbeta and 13 Jbeta primers. Method: immunoSEQ multiplex PCR; TCRdb's copy keeps in-frame clones and lacks some. The repertoire holds about 140,000 clones, with about four fifths as singletons. This CDR3 comprises 16 residues. Germline CDR1 LNHDA, CDR2 SQIVND (reference sequence). Germline trimming cut 5 bases from V and 3 bases from J; bases unmatched to any gene: 10. Material: PBMCs. This clonotype was obtained from a female donor in good health and CMV-seronegative. The chain carries TRBV19 and TRBJ2-5, with 9 bases identical to TRBD2. The CDR3 loop is CASSPPTSGLEETQYF. In DNA, the CDR3 is TGTGCCAGTAGTCCCCCGACTAGCGGATTGGAAGAGACCCAGTACTTC.